This T cell receptor (beta chain) was sequenced for a study of T cells in Graves' hyperthyroidism and ophthalmopathy. This clonotype was seen a few times. The CDR3 is made up of 15 amino acids. The germline V gene encodes CDR1 MNHNS and CDR2 SASEGT. Trimming took 0 bases from V and 7 from J; bases not matched to a gene: 7. Diagnoses rested on clinical symptoms, serum thyroxine and TRAb, thyroid ultrasound and orbital computed tomography. Amplification yielded TCR beta CDR3 regions, with RNA transcripts as the source. HTBI primers were the set used in a first-round RT-PCR of the TCR CDR3. TCRdb passed the multiplex PCR reads through MiXCR, listing each CDR3 protein once. This table holds 490,000 or so distinct CDR3 sequences, 22% found once.

This TCR derives from an older woman with Graves' ophthalmopathy. V gene TRBV6-1 combines with J gene TRBJ2-7; TRBD2 matches at 9 bases. Sample: blood. CDR3 protein: CASSEAASGKREQYF. CDR3 coding DNA: TGTGCCAGCAGTGAAGCGGCTAGCGGGAAAAGGGAGCAGTACTTC.